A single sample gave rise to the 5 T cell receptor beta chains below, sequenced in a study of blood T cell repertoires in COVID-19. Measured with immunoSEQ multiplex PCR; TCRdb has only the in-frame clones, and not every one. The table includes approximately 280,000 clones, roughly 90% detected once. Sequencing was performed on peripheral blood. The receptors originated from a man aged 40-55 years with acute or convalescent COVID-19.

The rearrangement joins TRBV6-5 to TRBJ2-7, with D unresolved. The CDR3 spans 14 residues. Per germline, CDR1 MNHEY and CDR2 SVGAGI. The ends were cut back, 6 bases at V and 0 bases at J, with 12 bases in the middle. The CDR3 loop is CASSAGSNSYEQYF. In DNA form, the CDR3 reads TGTGCCAGCAGCGCCGGGTCCAACTCCTACGAGCAGTACTTC.

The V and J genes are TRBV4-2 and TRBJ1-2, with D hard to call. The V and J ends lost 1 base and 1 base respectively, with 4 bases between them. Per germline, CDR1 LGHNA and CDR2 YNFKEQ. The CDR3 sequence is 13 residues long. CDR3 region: CASSQGGNYGYTF. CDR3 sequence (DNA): TGTGCCAGCAGCCAAGGCGGTAACTATGGCTACACCTTC.

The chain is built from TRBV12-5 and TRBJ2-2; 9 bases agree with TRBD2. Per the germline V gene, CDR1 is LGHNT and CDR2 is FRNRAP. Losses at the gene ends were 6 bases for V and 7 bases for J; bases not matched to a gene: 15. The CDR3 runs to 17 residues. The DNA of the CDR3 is TGTGCTAGTGGCCCCCCTGCGGGGGGGCCTCTAGGCGGGGAGCTGTTTTTT. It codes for CASGPPAGGPLGGELFF.

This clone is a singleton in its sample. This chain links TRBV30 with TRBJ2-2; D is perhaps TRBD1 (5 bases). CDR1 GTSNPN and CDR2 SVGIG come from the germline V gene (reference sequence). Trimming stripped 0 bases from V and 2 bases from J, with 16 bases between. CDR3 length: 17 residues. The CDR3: CAWSVLWGRSNTGELFF. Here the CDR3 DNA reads TGTGCCTGGAGTGTATTATGGGGCAGGAGCAACACCGGGGAGCTGTTTTTT. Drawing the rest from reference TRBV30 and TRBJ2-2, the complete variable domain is SQTIHQWPATLVQPVGSPLSLECTVEGTSNPNLYWYRQAAGRGLQLLFYSVGIGQISSEVPQNLSASRPQDRQFILSSKKLLLSDSGFYLCAWSVLWGRSNTGELFFGEGSRLTVL.

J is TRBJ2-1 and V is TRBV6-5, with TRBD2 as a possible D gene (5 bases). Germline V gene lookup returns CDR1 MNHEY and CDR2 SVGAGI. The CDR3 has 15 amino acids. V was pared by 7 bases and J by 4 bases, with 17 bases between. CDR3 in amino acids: CASTNSGGRYNEQFF. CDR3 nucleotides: TGTGCCAGCACCAATTCCGGAGGCAGATACAATGAGCAGTTCTTC.